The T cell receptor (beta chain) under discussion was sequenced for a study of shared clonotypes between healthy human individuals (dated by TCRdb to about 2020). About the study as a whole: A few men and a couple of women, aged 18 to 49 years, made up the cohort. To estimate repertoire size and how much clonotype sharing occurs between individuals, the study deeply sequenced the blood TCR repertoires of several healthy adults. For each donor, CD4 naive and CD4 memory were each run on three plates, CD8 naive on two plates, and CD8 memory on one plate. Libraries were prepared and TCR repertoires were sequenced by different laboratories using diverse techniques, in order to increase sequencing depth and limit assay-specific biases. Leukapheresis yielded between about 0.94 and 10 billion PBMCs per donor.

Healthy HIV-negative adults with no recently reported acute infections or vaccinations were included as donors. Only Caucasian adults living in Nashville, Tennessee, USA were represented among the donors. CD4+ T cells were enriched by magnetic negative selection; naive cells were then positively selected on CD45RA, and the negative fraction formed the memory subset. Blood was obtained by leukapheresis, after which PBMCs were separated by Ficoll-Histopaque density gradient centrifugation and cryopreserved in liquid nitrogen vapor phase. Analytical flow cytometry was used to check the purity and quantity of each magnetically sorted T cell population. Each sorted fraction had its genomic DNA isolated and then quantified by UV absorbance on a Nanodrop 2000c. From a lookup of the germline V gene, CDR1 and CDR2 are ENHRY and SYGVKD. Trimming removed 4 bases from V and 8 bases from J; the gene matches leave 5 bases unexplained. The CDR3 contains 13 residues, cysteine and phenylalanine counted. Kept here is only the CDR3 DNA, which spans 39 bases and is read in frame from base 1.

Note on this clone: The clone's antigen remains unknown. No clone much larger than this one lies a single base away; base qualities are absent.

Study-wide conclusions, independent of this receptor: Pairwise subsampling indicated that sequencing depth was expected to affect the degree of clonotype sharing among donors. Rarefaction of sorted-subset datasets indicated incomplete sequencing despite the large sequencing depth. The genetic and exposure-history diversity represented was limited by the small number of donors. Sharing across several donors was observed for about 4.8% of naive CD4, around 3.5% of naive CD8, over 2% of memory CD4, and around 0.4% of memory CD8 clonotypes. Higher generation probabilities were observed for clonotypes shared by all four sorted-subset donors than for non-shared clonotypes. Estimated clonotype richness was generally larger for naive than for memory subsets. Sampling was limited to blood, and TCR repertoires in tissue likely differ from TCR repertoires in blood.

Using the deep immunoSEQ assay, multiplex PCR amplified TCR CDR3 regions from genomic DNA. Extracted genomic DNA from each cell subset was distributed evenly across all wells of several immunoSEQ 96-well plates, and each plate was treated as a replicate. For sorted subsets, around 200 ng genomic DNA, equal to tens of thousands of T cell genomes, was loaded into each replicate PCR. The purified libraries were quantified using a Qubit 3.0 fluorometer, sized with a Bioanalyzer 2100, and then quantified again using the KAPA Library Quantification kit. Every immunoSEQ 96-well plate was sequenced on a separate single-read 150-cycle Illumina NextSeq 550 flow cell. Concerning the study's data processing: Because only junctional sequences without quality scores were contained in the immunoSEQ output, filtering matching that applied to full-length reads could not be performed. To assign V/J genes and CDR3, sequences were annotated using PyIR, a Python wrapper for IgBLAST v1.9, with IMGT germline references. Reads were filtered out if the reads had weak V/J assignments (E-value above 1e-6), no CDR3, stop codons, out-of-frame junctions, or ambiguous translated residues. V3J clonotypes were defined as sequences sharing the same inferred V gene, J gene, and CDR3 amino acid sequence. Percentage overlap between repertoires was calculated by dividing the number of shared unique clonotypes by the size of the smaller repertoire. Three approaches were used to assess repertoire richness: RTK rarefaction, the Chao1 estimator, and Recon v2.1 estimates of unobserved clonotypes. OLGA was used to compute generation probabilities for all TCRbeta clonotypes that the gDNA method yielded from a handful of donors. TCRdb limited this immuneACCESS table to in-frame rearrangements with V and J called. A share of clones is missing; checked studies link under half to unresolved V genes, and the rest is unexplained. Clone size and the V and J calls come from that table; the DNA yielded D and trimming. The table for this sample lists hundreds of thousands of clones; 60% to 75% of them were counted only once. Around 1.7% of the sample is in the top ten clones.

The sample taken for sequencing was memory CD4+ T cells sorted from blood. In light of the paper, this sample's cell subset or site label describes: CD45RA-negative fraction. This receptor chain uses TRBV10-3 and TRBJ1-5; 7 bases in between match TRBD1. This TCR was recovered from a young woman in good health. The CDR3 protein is CAISAGTAEPQHF. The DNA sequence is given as TGTGCCATCAGTGCCGGGACAGCGGAGCCCCAGCATTTT.